This T cell receptor (beta chain) was recovered during a study of OX40 agonist ivuxolimab in advanced cancers. Study overall: People in dose escalation had one of these cancers: hepatocellular carcinoma, melanoma, renal cell or head and neck cancer. Participants, 75% to 85% male, averaged around 60 years of age, ranging from roughly 23 to 80.

On this clone itself: Its antigen is currently unknown.

CDR1 MNHEY and CDR2 SMNVEV come from the germline V gene (reference sequence). V was shortened by 1 base and J by 6 bases, with 13 bases between the two germline ends. This CDR3 region has 15 residues. Some clones are missing from TCRdb's copy, which holds only in-frame ones; the method was immunoSEQ multiplex PCR. This sample has about 45,000 clones, with 86% found just once. Points from the study as a whole: A proportion of nonresponders additionally exhibited low normalized T-cell clonal expansion. The mean number of expanded clones was higher in CD8+ T cells than in CD4+.

J is TRBJ1-5 and V is TRBV27; D is ambiguous. The TCR comes from an adult with an advanced solid tumor such as melanoma, head and neck, liver or kidney cancer. The starting material was CD4+ or CD8+ T cells sorted from blood, obtained in a trial of the OX40 agonist ivuxolimab. CDR3 in DNA: TGTGCCAGCAGTTTATTTGGCGGAGGAGGTCAGCCCCAGCATTTT. Amino acid sequence: CASSLFGGGGQPQHF.